One sample yielded the 26 T cell receptor beta chains listed below, sequenced in a study of OX40 agonist ivuxolimab in advanced cancers. The library came from the immunoSEQ multiplex PCR assay. Held by TCRdb, this immuneACCESS table contains in-frame sequences only and omits some clones. Under half of the omission traces to an unresolved V gene where checked; the cause of the rest is unknown. The sample includes under 95,000 clones, with 89% observed a single time. The ten largest clones add up to approximately 0.2% of the sample. This sample comprised CD4+ or CD8+ T cells sorted from blood, obtained in a trial of the OX40 agonist ivuxolimab. These receptors came from an adult with an advanced solid tumor such as melanoma, head and neck, liver or kidney cancer.

The chain couples TRBV4-1 to TRBJ2-7; 10 bases fit TRBD2. V was pared by 2 bases and J by 0 bases, with 1 base of the junction left unmatched. Per the germline V gene, CDR1 is MGHRA and CDR2 is YSYEKL. The CDR3 is 15 residues long. The DNA for the CDR3 is TGCGCCAGCAGCCAACTAGCGGGAGACTCCTACGAGCAGTACTTC. Its translation is CASSQLAGDSYEQYF.

The chain combines TRBV29-1 with TRBJ1-2; 7 nucleotides align to TRBD1. The CDR3 covers 13 residues. Germline-derived CDR1 and CDR2 are SQVTM and ANQGSEA. The ends lost 4 bases at V and 7 bases at J; junction bases unmatched: 9. CDR3 sequence reads: CSVGTAPGGGYTF. The CDR3 DNA reads TGCAGCGTTGGGACAGCCCCAGGGGGTGGCTACACCTTC.

The chain uses TRBV5-1 and TRBJ1-1; D uncertain. The CDR3 covers 15 residues. Trimming shortened V by 0 bases and J by 8 bases, and 17 bases separated the two germline ends. The V gene's germline CDR1 is SGHRS and CDR2 YFSETQ. In DNA, the CDR3 is TGCGCCAGCAGCTTGGTTGGGGAACCCAAACTCGAAGCTTTCTTT. It encodes CASSLVGEPKLEAFF.

The rearrangement joins TRBV15 to TRBJ2-1; D perhaps matches TRBD2 (6 bases). CDR3 length equals 15 residues. V was cut by 2 bases and J by 9 bases, with 17 bases left in between. Germline-derived CDR1 and CDR2 are LNHNV and YYDKDF (reference sequence). CDR3 in amino acids: CATSRQSGRGPEQFF. CDR3 bases: TGTGCCACCAGCAGACAGAGCGGGCGCGGTCCTGAGCAGTTCTTC. Based on the CDR3 plus reference TRBV15 and TRBJ2-1, the full variable domain is DAMVIQNPRYQVTQFGKPVTLSCSQTLNHNVMYWYQQKSSQAPKLLFHYYDKDFNNEADTPDNFQSRRPNTSFCFLDIRSPGLGDTAMYLCATSRQSGRGPEQFFGPGTRLTVL.

The chain employs TRBV5-5 and TRBJ2-1, with 8 nucleotides matching TRBD2. Germline values: CDR1 SGHKS, CDR2 YYEKEE (reference sequence). The trim removed 4 bases at V and 3 bases at J, leaving 12 bases unmatched. The CDR3 consists of 17 residues. In DNA, the CDR3 is TGTGCCAGCAGCCCCAAACGAACGGGACTAGGCTACAATGAGCAGTTCTTC. It translates to CASSPKRTGLGYNEQFF.

The rearrangement joins TRBV4-1 to TRBJ2-1; D perhaps matches TRBD2 (6 bases). The CDR3 is 16 residues long. Trimming removed 1 base from V and 0 bases from J, with 10 bases in between. CDR1 and CDR2 (germline): MGHRA, YSYEKL. The CDR3 nucleotides are TGCGCCAGCAGCCAAGCGGGACTCAGCTCCTACAATGAGCAGTTCTTC. This gives the protein CASSQAGLSSYNEQFF.

Within the sample, this clone is medium-sized. This chain connects TRBV10-1 to TRBJ1-1, with D hard to call. The germline V gene has CDR1 WNHNN and CDR2 SYGVQD (reference sequence). Trimming took 3 bases from V and 1 from J, leaving 9 bases between them. CDR3 length equals 14 residues. CDR3 sequence reads: CASSDPGQNTEAFF. The DNA of the CDR3 is TGCGCCAGCAGTGACCCCGGGCAGAACACTGAAGCTTTCTTT.

This clone was observed a single time. The chain employs TRBV18 and TRBJ2-7, with D unresolved. Germline V CDR1 and CDR2: KGHSH, LQKENI. Trimming shortened V by 5 bases and J by 0 bases, and 2 bases separated the two germline ends. The CDR3 contains 11 residues. Here the CDR3 DNA reads TGTGCCAGCTCAAACTCCTACGAGCAGTACTTC. Translated: CASSNSYEQYF.

The chain is built from TRBV18 and TRBJ2-5; D gene unclear. Per germline, CDR1 KGHSH and CDR2 LQKENI. Trimming removed 1 base at V and 5 bases at J, with 11 bases between. The CDR3 contains 14 residues. The CDR3 DNA follows: TGTGCCAGCTCACCACGTGAAGGCTGGGAGACCCAGTACTTC. This codes for CASSPREGWETQYF.

The chain carries TRBV19 and TRBJ2-5, with TRBD2 matching over 14 bases. The germline V gene encodes CDR1 LNHDA and CDR2 SQIVND (reference sequence). The CDR3 runs 16 residues. Trimming removed 6 bases from V and 5 bases from J; junction bases left unmatched: 8. CDR3 amino acids: CASSQTSGGALETQYF. In DNA, the CDR3 is TGTGCCAGTAGCCAGACTAGCGGGGGGGCCTTGGAGACCCAGTACTTC.

This clone was observed a handful of times. This rearrangement joins TRBV7-2 to TRBJ2-7; the D is unclear. The ends were cut back, 0 bases at V and 3 bases at J, with 9 bases in the middle. CDR1 is SGHTA, CDR2 FQGNSA, per germline. The CDR3 sequence is 14 residues long. CDR3 nucleotide sequence: TGTGCCAGCAGCTTAGCGCGAACCATCTACGAGCAGTACTTC. Translating gives CASSLARTIYEQYF.

V usage is TRBV19 and J usage is TRBJ2-3; TRBD1 is a possible D gene (5 bases). The CDR3 is 15 residues long. V lost 5 bases and J lost 0, with 12 bases in between. From germline, CDR1 is LNHDA and CDR2 SQIVND (reference sequence). The CDR3: CASSSDRTSTDTQYF. The CDR3 bases are TGTGCCAGTAGTTCCGACAGAACTAGCACAGATACGCAGTATTTT.

This chain uses TRBV4-1 with TRBJ2-4; maybe TRBD2 (5 bases). Germline-derived CDR1 and CDR2 are MGHRA and YSYEKL. CDR3 length: 16 amino acids. Trimming shortened V by 1 base and J by 2 bases, and 12 bases separated the two germline ends. The CDR3 loop reads CASSQASGDPKNIQYF. CDR3 DNA: TGCGCCAGCAGCCAAGCGAGCGGAGACCCCAAAAACATTCAGTACTTC.

The count of this clone is one. V is TRBV30 and J is TRBJ1-6; 9 bases match TRBD1. CDR3 length: 14 amino acids. The V and J ends lost 7 bases and 9 bases, in that order; junction bases with no gene match: 10. The V gene's germline CDR1 is GTSNPN and CDR2 SVGIG (reference sequence). The CDR3 is CASGMDRGFSPLHF. The CDR3 bases are TGTGCCTCCGGGATGGACAGGGGTTTTTCACCCCTCCACTTT.

This rearrangement joins TRBV7-2 to TRBJ2-2; 12 bases are shared with TRBD2. V lost 2 bases and J lost 8; bases outside the gene matches: 3. The CDR3 has 15 amino acids. Germline V CDR1 and CDR2: SGHTA, FQGNSA. Here the CDR3 DNA reads TGTGCCAGCAGCTTATGGGGACTAGCGGGTGGGGAGCTGTTTTTT. It yields the protein CASSLWGLAGGELFF.

This clone was found a few times. J is TRBJ1-1 and V is TRBV14; D is undetermined. The CDR3 extends over 14 amino acids. Trimming took 5 bases from V and 1 from J, leaving 11 bases between them. Germline V CDR1 and CDR2: SGHDN, FVKESK. CDR3 sequence reads: CASSTRTGNTEAFF. The CDR3 DNA reads as TGTGCCAGCAGCACCCGGACGGGGAACACTGAAGCTTTCTTT.

J is TRBJ2-7 and V is TRBV9; 8 bases map to TRBD1. This CDR3 has 15 amino acids. CDR1 is SGDLS, CDR2 YYNGEE, per germline. Trimming took 0 bases from V and 6 from J; bases not matched to a gene: 8. CDR3 in DNA: TGTGCCAGCAGCGTAGCTGACAGGGGAGTTGTCGAGCAGTACTTC. Translated, it gives CASSVADRGVVEQYF.

This chain links TRBV7-6 with TRBJ2-7, with D hard to call. This CDR3 spans 13 amino acids. Germline lookup yields CDR1 SGHVS and CDR2 FNYEAQ. Trimming took off 5 bases at V and 2 bases at J, with 10 bases between the two ends. CDR3: CASSLTEAYEQYF. The DNA of the CDR3 is TGTGCCAGCAGCCTTACAGAAGCCTACGAGCAGTACTTC.

This chain links TRBV5-1 with TRBJ2-3; the D gene could be TRBD1 or TRBD2 (5 bases each). This CDR3 contains 15 residues. Trimming removed 1 base at V and 5 bases at J, with 14 bases between. Germline CDR1 SGHRS, CDR2 YFSETQ. The DNA for the CDR3 is TGCGCCAGCAGCTTGCCAGGTAGGGACGGAGATACGCAGTATTTT. This encodes CASSLPGRDGDTQYF.

This clone appeared once. The chain employs TRBV5-8 and TRBJ1-1; TRBD1 is a possible D gene (5 bases). This CDR3 comprises 16 residues. Germline values: CDR1 SGHTS, CDR2 YDEGEE. V was shortened by 0 bases and J by 6 bases, with 18 bases between the two germline ends. The CDR3 DNA sequence: TGTGCCAGCAGCTTGGCCGTCAGGACTCAGGGTCCTGAAGCTTTCTTT. This sequence encodes CASSLAVRTQGPEAFF.

V and J are TRBV7-8 and TRBJ2-1; 7 bases map to TRBD2. Looked up from germline, CDR1 is SGHVS and CDR2 is FQNEAQ. This CDR3 has 18 residues. V was clipped by 3 bases and J by 0 bases; unmatched bases: 11. CDR3 sequence reads: CASSFEVRGSASYNEQFF. CDR3 sequence (DNA): TGTGCCAGCAGCTTCGAGGTGCGCGGGAGTGCCTCCTACAATGAGCAGTTCTTC.

V usage is TRBV11-2 and J usage is TRBJ2-2; 11 nucleotides align to TRBD2. J was trimmed by 6 bases and V by 1 base; bases with no gene match: 4. Germline V CDR1 and CDR2: SGHAT, FQNNGV. The CDR3 is 16 amino acids. CDR3: CASSLGIAGGPGELFF. In DNA form, the CDR3 reads TGTGCCAGCAGCTTAGGGATAGCGGGAGGGCCCGGGGAGCTGTTTTTT.

This chain uses TRBV5-4 with TRBJ2-1; tentatively, D is TRBD1 or TRBD2 (5 bases each). The CDR3 has 16 amino acids. With 4 bases removed from V and 1 base from J, the gap between germline ends came to 15 bases. Germline V gives CDR1 SGHNT, CDR2 YYREEE (reference sequence). CDR3 region: CASSKTGTQSYNEQFF. CDR3 nucleotides: TGTGCCAGCAGCAAGACCGGGACGCAATCCTACAATGAGCAGTTCTTC.

The chain combines TRBV28 with TRBJ1-2; D might be TRBD1 (5 bases). V lost 6 bases and J 6 bases, leaving 20 bases between the germline ends. CDR1 MDHEN and CDR2 SYDVKM come from the germline V gene. This CDR3 contains 15 residues. Written as DNA, the CDR3 is TGTGCCAGCAGCAGGGCCGGCTGGGATGCAGATGGCTACACCTTC. Its translation is CASSRAGWDADGYTF.

V gene TRBV11-2 combines with J gene TRBJ1-6; 11 positions agree with TRBD1. J lost 4 bases, V lost 5 bases, and 4 bases had no gene match. CDR1 and CDR2 (germline): SGHAT, FQNNGV. The CDR3 totals 16 residues. DNA of the CDR3: TGTGCCAGCAGCCGAGGACAGGGGGCGTATAATTCACCCCTCCACTTT. As protein: CASSRGQGAYNSPLHF.

This clone was counted a single time. The J gene is TRBJ2-5, the V gene TRBV14, with 8 nucleotides matching TRBD2. CDR3 length: 16 amino acids. With 3 bases clipped from V and 4 bases from J, the junction kept 10 bases outside the gene matches. Germline V lookup: CDR1 SGHDN, CDR2 FVKESK. The CDR3 here is CASSQFLAGTRETQYF. In DNA form, the CDR3 reads TGTGCCAGCAGCCAGTTTCTAGCGGGTACGCGAGAGACCCAGTACTTC.